Each of the 18 T cell receptor beta chains below was sequenced from the same sample in a study of metastatic and nonmetastatic thyroid tumors. There were no patients who had received any treatment before thyroid surgery. Using MiXCR, TCRdb re-called clones from the PCR reads. The table has tens of thousands of clones, 9% to 15% seen once. The source material was blood. The source of these receptors is a male donor with papillary thyroid cancer or a benign thyroid nodule (not recorded which). Some clones in this sample may be carry-over from other donors' samples.

This clone was counted at least ten times. The V and J genes are TRBV20-1 and TRBJ1-2; 9 bases agree with TRBD1. The CDR3 is 14 amino acids. Per the germline V gene, CDR1 is DFQATT and CDR2 is SNEGSKA (reference sequence). The ends lost 3 bases at V and 2 bases at J; junction bases unmatched: 4. This CDR3 reads CSASYGTGNYGYTF. The CDR3 DNA is TGCAGTGCTAGCTACGGGACAGGGAACTATGGCTACACCTTC.

By frequency in the sample, this clone is medium-sized. This sequence joins TRBV19 and TRBJ2-2; TRBD1 matches 10 bases. This CDR3 region has 13 residues. With V trimmed by 8 bases and J by 4 bases, 1 base remained unmatched. The germline V gene encodes CDR1 LNHDA and CDR2 SQIVND (reference sequence). CDR3 amino acids: CASGQGGTGELFF. CDR3 DNA: TGTGCCAGTGGACAGGGGGGCACCGGGGAGCTGTTTTTT.

This clone is medium-sized in the sample. This chain uses TRBV28 with TRBJ2-2, with 11 bases aligning to TRBD2. The CDR3 extends over 18 amino acids. V shed 4 bases and J 5 bases; nucleotides not matched to a gene: 12. Germline V gives CDR1 MDHEN, CDR2 SYDVKM. The DNA of the CDR3 is TGTGCCAGCAGTTCCCTCGGGTTTAGCGGGAGGGGGACCGGGGAGCTGTTTTTT. Translation gives CASSSLGFSGRGTGELFF.

The rearrangement joins TRBV20-1 to TRBJ1-5, with D perhaps TRBD1 (5 bases). Per the germline V gene, CDR1 is DFQATT and CDR2 is SNEGSKA (reference sequence). The CDR3 has 17 residues. V lost 0 bases, J lost 0 bases, and 15 bases lay in between. CDR3 sequence: CSARDPGALYSNQPQHF. The CDR3 bases are TGCAGTGCTAGAGATCCCGGGGCTCTTTATAGCAATCAGCCCCAGCATTTT.

V usage is TRBV20-1 and J usage is TRBJ2-1, with 10 bases aligning to TRBD2. Germline V CDR1 and CDR2: DFQATT, SNEGSKA (reference sequence). The junction had 9 bases not matched to a gene; V was cut back by 6 bases and J by 4 bases. The CDR3 has 15 amino acids. The chain's CDR3 is CSATLGLAEYNEQFF. CDR3 coding DNA: TGCAGTGCCACTCTCGGACTAGCGGAATACAATGAGCAGTTCTTC.

The chain joins TRBV11-2 to TRBJ2-2; D may be TRBD1 (5 bases). The germline CDR1 and CDR2 sequences are SGHAT and FQNNGV. The CDR3 length is 16 residues. V lost 5 bases and J lost 3, with 16 bases in between. The CDR3 DNA follows: TGTGCCAGCAGCCCCTCGATGGGGCGCGACACCGGGGAGCTGTTTTTT. This gives the protein CASSPSMGRDTGELFF.

This clone was counted only a few times. CDR3 in amino acids: CASSTGLAGLEQYNEQFF. Written as DNA, the CDR3 is TGTGCCAGCAGCACGGGGCTAGCGGGCTTGGAGCAGTACAATGAGCAGTTCTTC. V usage is TRBV6-2 or TRBV6-3 and J usage is TRBJ2-1; TRBD2 aligns across 8 bases. The CDR3 is 18 amino acids. After removal of 6 bases from V and 4 bases from J, the junction contained 17 bases not matched to a gene. In germline, CDR1 is MNHEY, CDR2 SVGEGT.

This clone was seen many times. The CDR3 loop is CASSLGAGVREQYF. CDR3 nucleotide sequence: TGTGCCAGCAGCTTAGGGGCAGGGGTTAGGGAGCAGTACTTC. The chain joins TRBV7-9 to TRBJ2-7; TRBD1 might be the D (6 bases). V shed 1 base and J shed 7 bases, with 14 bases lying between them. The CDR3 length is 14 residues. Germline CDR1 reads SEHNR; CDR2 reads FQNEAQ (reference sequence).

This clone was observed at least ten times. This chain connects TRBV18 to TRBJ1-1; 7 bases fit TRBD1. CDR3 size: 14 residues. V was pared by 6 bases and J by 2 bases, with 6 bases of the junction left unmatched. The germline gives CDR1 KGHSH, CDR2 LQKENI. Here the CDR3 reads CASSRQGGNTEAFF. CDR3 coding DNA: TGTGCCAGCTCTCGACAGGGTGGAAACACTGAAGCTTTCTTT.

In its sample, this clone was seen many times. The V gene is TRBV9, the J gene TRBJ2-2; TRBD1 aligns across 8 bases. Germline lookup yields CDR1 SGDLS and CDR2 YYNGEE. The V gene end was trimmed by 2 bases and the J gene end by 4 bases; junction bases not matched to a gene: 4. The CDR3 contains 15 residues. The CDR3 coding sequence is TGTGCCAGCAGCGTTGGACAGGGTGGCACCGGGGAGCTGTTTTTT. As protein: CASSVGQGGTGELFF.

Ten or more counts support this clone. The chain employs TRBV10-3 and TRBJ2-1; D is unclear. Trimming removed 0 bases from V and 1 base from J, with 13 bases in between. Germline V gene sequence: CDR1 ENHRY, CDR2 SYGVKD. The CDR3 covers 17 residues. The CDR3: CAISESAGFRSYNEQFF. CDR3 DNA: TGTGCCATCAGTGAGTCGGCAGGATTTAGATCCTACAATGAGCAGTTCTTC.

This clone was seen at least ten times. The chain combines TRBV30 with TRBJ1-1; D might be TRBD1 (6 bases). Trimming removed 2 bases at V and 7 bases at J, with 14 bases between. The CDR3 length is 13 residues. The V gene's germline CDR1 is GTSNPN and CDR2 SVGIG (reference sequence). Written as DNA, the CDR3 is TGTGCCTGGAGTCCAGGGGAGGTCGGTGAAGCTTTCTTT. Translation: CAWSPGEVGEAFF. The full variable domain, completed using reference TRBV30 and TRBJ1-1, is SQTIHQWPATLVQPVGSPLSLECTVEGTSNPNLYWYRQAAGRGLQLLFYSVGIGQISSEVPQNLSASRPQDRQFILSSKKLLLSDSGFYLCAWSPGEVGEAFFGQGTRLTVV.

The chain combines TRBV10-3 with TRBJ2-7; TRBD2 aligns across 8 bases. The V segment lost 11 bases and the J segment 4 bases; nucleotides outside the gene matches: 7. CDR3 length: 12 amino acids. In germline, CDR1 is ENHRY, CDR2 SYGVKD. The CDR3 DNA reads TGTGCCGCCGGGAGGGCCCTATACGAGCAGTACTTC. Protein product: CAAGRALYEQYF.

By proportion, this clone is medium-sized. The chain has TRBV20-1 and TRBJ2-7; no firm D call. Germline assignment: CDR1 DFQATT and CDR2 SNEGSKA (reference sequence). The ends were cut back, 4 bases at V and 5 bases at J, with 6 bases in the middle. The CDR3 consists of 10 residues. The DNA of the CDR3 is TGCAGTGCTATCGAAAACGAGCAGTACTTC. Protein sequence: CSAIENEQYF.

The V call is TRBV28, the J call TRBJ2-7; 12 nucleotides line up with TRBD1. The CDR3 has 19 amino acids. Germline values: CDR1 MDHEN, CDR2 SYDVKM. Trimming removed 3 bases from V and 5 bases from J; junction bases left unmatched: 17. CDR3 in DNA: TGTGCCAGCAGTTTTCCGGGACAGGGGGCCGGGCGGCATTCCCACGAGCAGTACTTC. It specifies CASSFPGQGAGRHSHEQYF.

This clone was found many times. V gene TRBV5-5 combines with J gene TRBJ1-4; D remains unclear. CDR3 length equals 16 residues. Germline-derived CDR1 and CDR2 are SGHKS and YYEKEE (reference sequence). The ends were cut back, 1 base at V and 4 bases at J, with 14 bases in the middle. CDR3 nucleotide sequence: TGTGCCAGCAGCTTGAGGCCCAGTGAGGGTAATGAAAAACTGTTTTTT. It is translated as CASSLRPSEGNEKLFF.

This clone is classed as medium-sized. V and J are TRBV27 and TRBJ2-7, with D perhaps being TRBD1 or TRBD2 (6 bases each). CDR1 MNHEY and CDR2 SMNVEV come from the germline V gene (reference sequence). The CDR3 consists of 14 residues. Trimming removed 5 bases at V and 4 bases at J, with 15 bases between. DNA of the CDR3: TGTGCCAGCAGTCCGCGGGACAAACGGTACGAGCAGTACTTC. This gives the protein CASSPRDKRYEQYF.

This clone has ten or more counts. The chain has TRBV7-9 and TRBJ2-1; 12 nucleotides line up with TRBD2. V shed 4 bases, J shed 0 bases, and the junction held 4 bases outside the gene matches. Germline V CDR1 and CDR2: SEHNR, FQNEAQ (reference sequence). CDR3 size: 17 residues. The CDR3 sequence: CASSSSGRGGSYNEQFF. The CDR3 DNA is TGTGCCAGCAGCTCTAGCGGGAGGGGCGGCTCCTACAATGAGCAGTTCTTC.